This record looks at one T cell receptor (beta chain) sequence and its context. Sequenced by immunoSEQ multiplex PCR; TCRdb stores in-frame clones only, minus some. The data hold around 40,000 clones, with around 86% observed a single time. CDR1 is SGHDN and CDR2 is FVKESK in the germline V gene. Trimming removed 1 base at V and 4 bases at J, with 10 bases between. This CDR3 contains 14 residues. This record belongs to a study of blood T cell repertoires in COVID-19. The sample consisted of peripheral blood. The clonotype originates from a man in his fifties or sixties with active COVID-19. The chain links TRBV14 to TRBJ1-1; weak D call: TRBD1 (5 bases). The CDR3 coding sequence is TGTGCCAGCAGCCAAGGGGACTGGGCCACTGAAGCTTTCTTT. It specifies CASSQGDWATEAFF.